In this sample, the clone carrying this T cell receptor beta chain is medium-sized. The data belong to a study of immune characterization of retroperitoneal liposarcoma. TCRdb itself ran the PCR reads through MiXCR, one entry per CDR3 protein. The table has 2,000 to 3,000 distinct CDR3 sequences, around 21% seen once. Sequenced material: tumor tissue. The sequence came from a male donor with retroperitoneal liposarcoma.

CDR3 sequence reads: CASTSFYSGSPNNEQYF. The CDR3 coding sequence is TGTGCCAGCACAAGTTTTTATAGCGGGAGTCCGAACAATGAGCAGTACTTC. The chain uses TRBV6-1 and TRBJ2-4; 9 nucleotides align to TRBD2. The CDR3 is made up of 17 amino acids. The V gene end was trimmed by 7 bases and the J gene end by 13 bases; junction bases not matched to a gene: 23. The germline V gene encodes CDR1 MNHNS and CDR2 SASEGT.